The 4 T cell receptor beta chains below were found in one sample sequenced in a study of shared clonotypes between healthy human individuals. TCRdb's copy holds only in-frame clones and misses some; the assay was immunoSEQ multiplex PCR. Found here are 740,000 or so clones, roughly 73% of them singletons; the top ten hold 1.5% to 2%. Sequenced input: memory CD4+ T cells sorted from blood. Subset specified: CD45RA-negative fraction. The receptors stem from a woman aged 25 to 39 in good health.

The chain employs TRBV2 and TRBJ2-7; unclear D gene. This CDR3 is 12 amino acids long. The V gene lost 5 bases and the J gene lost 1 base, with 6 bases spanning the gap. CDR1 and CDR2 (germline): SNHLY, FYNNEI. The CDR3 here is CASSIGSYEQYF. The CDR3 coding sequence is TGTGCCAGCAGTATCGGGTCCTACGAGCAGTACTTC.

This clone turned up a few times. This chain joins TRBV5-6 and TRBJ2-2, with D possibly TRBD1 on 6 matching bases. The germline gives CDR1 SGHDT, CDR2 YYEEEE. CDR3 length equals 15 residues. Deletions cut 4 bases from V and 5 bases from J, with 15 bases between. The CDR3 loop is CASSTAGVLTGELFF. CDR3 bases: TGTGCCAGCAGCACAGCAGGGGTCCTGACCGGGGAGCTGTTTTTT.

The chain recombines TRBV28 with TRBJ2-2, with 7 bases identical to TRBD1. CDR1 and CDR2 (germline): MDHEN, SYDVKM. V gave up 5 bases and J gave up 5 bases; unmatched junction bases: 8. The CDR3 has 15 amino acids. The CDR3 nucleotides read TGTGCCAGCAGTACAACAGGGGTTGGAACCGGGGAGCTGTTTTTT. Residues: CASSTTGVGTGELFF.

Worth noting for this clone: A far larger clone is one nucleotide away, so this likely arose from a read error. The genes are TRBV29-1 and TRBJ2-2, with no clear D. Germline lookup yields CDR1 SQVTM and CDR2 ANQGSEA. Trimming took off 4 bases at V and 4 bases at J, with 7 bases between the two ends. The CDR3 contains 12 residues. CDR3 protein: CSVVRTTGELFF. The CDR3 nucleotides read TGCAGCGTTGTAAGGACCACCGGGGAGCTGTTTTTT.